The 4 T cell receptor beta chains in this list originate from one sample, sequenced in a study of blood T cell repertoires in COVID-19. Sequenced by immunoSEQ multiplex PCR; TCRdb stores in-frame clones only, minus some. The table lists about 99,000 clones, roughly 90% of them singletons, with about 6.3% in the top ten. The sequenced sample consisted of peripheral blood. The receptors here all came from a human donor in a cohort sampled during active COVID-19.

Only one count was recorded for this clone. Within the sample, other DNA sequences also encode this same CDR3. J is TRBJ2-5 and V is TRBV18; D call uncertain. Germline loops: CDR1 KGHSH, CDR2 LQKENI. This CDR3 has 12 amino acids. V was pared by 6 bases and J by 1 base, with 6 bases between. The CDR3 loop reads CASSPLQETQYF. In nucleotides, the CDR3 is TGTGCCAGCTCTCCCCTCCAAGAGACCCAGTACTTC.

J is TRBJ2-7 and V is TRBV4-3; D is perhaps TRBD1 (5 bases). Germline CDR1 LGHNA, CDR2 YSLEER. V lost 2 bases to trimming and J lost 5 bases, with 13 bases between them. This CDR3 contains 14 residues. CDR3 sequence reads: CASSQPDRGNEQYF. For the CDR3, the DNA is TGCGCCAGCAGCCAACCGGATAGGGGTAACGAGCAGTACTTC.

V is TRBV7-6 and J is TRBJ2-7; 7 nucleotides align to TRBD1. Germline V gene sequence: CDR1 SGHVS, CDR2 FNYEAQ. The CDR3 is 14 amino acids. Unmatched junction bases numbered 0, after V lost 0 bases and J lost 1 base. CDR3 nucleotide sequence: TGTGCCAGCAGCTTAGCGGGACAGTCCTACGAGCAGTACTTC. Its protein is CASSLAGQSYEQYF.

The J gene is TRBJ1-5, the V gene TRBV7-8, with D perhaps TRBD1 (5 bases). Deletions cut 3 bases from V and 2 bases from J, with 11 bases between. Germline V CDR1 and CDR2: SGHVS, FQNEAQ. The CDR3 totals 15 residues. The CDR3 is CASSLIPQGNQPQHF. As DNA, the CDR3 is TGTGCCAGCAGCTTGATCCCACAGGGCAATCAGCCCCAGCATTTT.